The text below deals with one T cell receptor (beta chain). V was trimmed by 1 base and J by 5 bases, leaving 11 bases between them. Germline V CDR1 and CDR2: SEHNR, FQNEAQ (reference sequence). This CDR3 has 14 residues. The sample belongs to a study of glioma-infiltrating T cells after dendritic cell vaccination. This sample's time point: after dendritic cell vaccination, including at tumor progression/relapse. Method: immunoSEQ multiplex PCR; TCRdb's copy keeps in-frame clones and lacks some. The sample contains tens of thousands of clones, approximately 80% of which appear only once. Here the sequenced sample was blood, taken after dendritic cell vaccination. This clonotype was obtained from a human donor with glioblastoma. The gene calls are TRBV7-9 and TRBJ1-2, with no clear D. The CDR3 nucleotides are TGTGCCAGCAGCTTAGAATCGGGGAGGTATGGCTACACCTTC. Residues: CASSLESGRYGYTF.